Shown below are 29 T cell receptor beta chains from a single sample sequenced in a study of T cells in Graves' hyperthyroidism and ophthalmopathy. TCR beta CDR3 region amplification was performed from RNA transcripts. A set of HTBI primers served as the primers for a first-round RT-PCR of the TCR CDR3. TCRdb used MiXCR to reprocess the multiplex PCR reads, holding one entry per CDR3 protein. The sample lists a few hundred thousand distinct CDR3 sequences; roughly 15% were seen once. The sample consisted of blood. These receptors originate from a woman aged 18-29 years with Graves' hyperthyroidism.

This clonotype was seen many times. V is TRBV28 and J is TRBJ2-2; 7 bases line up with TRBD2. The ends lost 1 base at V and 4 bases at J; junction bases unmatched: 3. The germline gives CDR1 MDHEN, CDR2 SYDVKM. The CDR3 is 15 amino acids. The CDR3 loop reads CASSLLPGGTGELFF. The DNA for the CDR3 is TGTGCCAGCAGTTTATTACCGGGAGGCACCGGGGAGCTGTTTTTT.

The sample holds a few counts of this clonotype. The chain employs TRBV3-1 and TRBJ2-4; D possibly corresponds to TRBD2 (6 bases). V dropped 2 bases and J dropped 2 bases, with 10 bases sitting between them. From germline, CDR1 is LGHDT and CDR2 YNNKEL (reference sequence). CDR3 length equals 15 residues. The chain's CDR3 is CASSQRGNPKNIQYF. CDR3 DNA sequence: TGTGCCAGCAGCCAACGCGGGAACCCCAAAAACATTCAGTACTTC.

This clonotype was counted ten times or more. This rearrangement joins TRBV5-1 to TRBJ2-3; D not resolved. V gave up 1 base and J gave up 6 bases, with 15 bases separating them. This CDR3 is built from 15 residues. Per germline, CDR1 SGHRS and CDR2 YFSETQ. The CDR3 region has the DNA TGCGCCAGCAGCTTGTCTACGGTGACGACGGATACGCAGTATTTT. Translated, it gives CASSLSTVTTDTQYF.

This clonotype has only a few counts. The V gene is TRBV5-1, the J gene TRBJ1-2; a possible D gene is TRBD1 (5 bases). Germline CDR1 reads SGHRS; CDR2 reads YFSETQ. Trimming took off 6 bases at V and 0 bases at J, with 15 bases between the two ends. The CDR3 loop spans 15 amino acids. CDR3 coding DNA: TGCGCCAGCACCTTATCTGACAGAGCTAACTATGGCTACACCTTC. Residues: CASTLSDRANYGYTF.

This clonotype has ten or more counts. V is TRBV20-1 and J is TRBJ1-6, with 7 bases that match TRBD1. The CDR3 is 14 residues long. The V gene end was trimmed by 1 base and the J gene end by 9 bases; junction bases not matched to a gene: 6. The V gene's germline CDR1 is DFQATT and CDR2 SNEGSKA (reference sequence). CDR3 DNA sequence: TGCAGTGCTAGAGCGGGACAGCCTGGTTCACCCCTCCACTTT. Translation: CSARAGQPGSPLHF.

A note on this clonotype: This could be a read error, since a much larger clone is one nucleotide away. The rearrangement uses TRBV11-3 and TRBJ1-2, with D perhaps TRBD1 (6 bases). The germline CDR1 and CDR2 sequences are SGHNT and YENEEA. CDR3 length: 15 residues. The CDR3 loop is CAGSLETGTRAGYTF. CDR3 nucleotide sequence: TGTGCCGGCAGCCTTGAAACCGGGACACGCGCTGGCTACACCTTC.

The chain joins TRBV19 to TRBJ1-5, with D tentatively TRBD1 (5 bases). This CDR3 has 15 residues. Trimming removed 1 base at V and 2 bases at J, with 9 bases between. CDR1 LNHDA and CDR2 SQIVND come from the germline V gene (reference sequence). CDR3 nucleotide sequence: TGTGCCAGTAGTATAGGGGCCAGGGGCAATCAGCCCCAGCATTTT. This codes for CASSIGARGNQPQHF. The entire variable domain, with the rest obtained from reference TRBV19 and TRBJ1-5, is as follows: DGGITQSPKYLFRKEGQNVTLSCEQNLNHDAMYWYRQDPGQGLRLIYYSQIVNDFQKGDIAEGYSVSREKKESFPLTVTSAQKNPTAFYLCASSIGARGNQPQHFGDGTRLSIL.

This clonotype was seen a few times. At one end, the junction sequence differs from germline, possibly due to a read error. The chain links TRBV30 to TRBJ1-3; no reliable D call. Germline V CDR1 and CDR2: GTSNPN, SVGIG (reference sequence). The CDR3 is 15 residues long. The CDR3: CARRVSNLSGNTIYF. CDR3 sequence (DNA): TGTGCCCGGAGGGTCAGTAATCTCTCTGGAAACACCATATATTTT.

At least ten counts were recorded for this clonotype. The rearrangement uses TRBV28 and TRBJ1-2; perhaps TRBD1 as D (5 bases). The germline V gene encodes CDR1 MDHEN and CDR2 SYDVKM. The CDR3 runs 13 residues. V lost 8 bases to trimming and J lost 4 bases, with 14 bases between them. CDR3 sequence: CASLSRVSYGYTF. CDR3 nucleotides: TGTGCCAGCTTAAGCAGGGTGTCCTATGGCTACACCTTC.

The rearrangement links TRBV19 to TRBJ1-1; TRBD1 might be the D (5 bases). V gave up 7 bases and J gave up 0 bases, with 21 bases separating them. This CDR3 has 17 residues. The germline V gene encodes CDR1 LNHDA and CDR2 SQIVND (reference sequence). The CDR3 loop is CASTPSGAWGVNTEAFF. The CDR3 bases are TGTGCCAGTACCCCAAGTGGAGCCTGGGGGGTGAACACTGAAGCTTTCTTT. Filled out from reference TRBV19 and TRBJ1-1, the complete variable domain reads DGGITQSPKYLFRKEGQNVTLSCEQNLNHDAMYWYRQDPGQGLRLIYYSQIVNDFQKGDIAEGYSVSREKKESFPLTVTSAQKNPTAFYLCASTPSGAWGVNTEAFFGQGTRLTVV.

The V gene is TRBV12-5, the J gene TRBJ2-7; D unclear. V lost 4 bases and J lost 2, with 6 bases in between. The CDR3 loop spans 12 amino acids. The V gene's germline CDR1 is LGHNT and CDR2 FRNRAP. CDR3 nucleotides: TGTGCTAGTGGTTCGGGCCCCTACGAGCAGTACTTC. This encodes CASGSGPYEQYF.

The V gene is TRBV19, the J gene TRBJ2-7; unclear D gene. Germline CDR1 is LNHDA and CDR2 is SQIVND (reference sequence). The ends were cut back, 4 bases at V and 4 bases at J, with 5 bases in the middle. This CDR3 region has 11 residues. The CDR3, as DNA: TGTGCCAGTAGTAACGGATACGAGCAGTACTTC. Translated, it gives CASSNGYEQYF.

In its sample, this clonotype was seen many times. The chain employs TRBV28 and TRBJ1-1, with TRBD1 matching over 7 bases. CDR3 size: 14 residues. Germline values: CDR1 MDHEN, CDR2 SYDVKM. V dropped 5 bases and J dropped 1; count of bases not matched to a gene: 4. In DNA form, the CDR3 reads TGTGCCAGCAGTCCAGGGACAGAGAACACTGAAGCTTTCTTT. Translated: CASSPGTENTEAFF.

This clonotype has a handful of counts. CDR3 sequence reads: CASSLEGQGAIPLHF. The CDR3 DNA reads as TGTGCCAGCAGCTTGGAGGGACAGGGGGCGATACCCCTCCACTTT. The J gene is TRBJ1-6, the V gene TRBV5-5; 12 nucleotides match TRBD1. In germline, CDR1 is SGHKS, CDR2 YYEKEE (reference sequence). The CDR3 runs to 15 residues. Losses at the gene ends were 0 bases for V and 12 bases for J; bases not matched to a gene: 4. The full variable domain, completed using reference TRBV5-5 and TRBJ1-6, is DAGVTQSPTHLIKTRGQQVTLRCSPISGHKSVSWYQQVLGQGPQFIFQYYEKEERGRGNFPDRFSARQFPNYSSELNVNALLLGDSALYLCASSLEGQGAIPLHFGNGTRLTVT.

Only one count was recorded for this clonotype. The rearrangement uses TRBV6-1 and TRBJ2-2, with D possibly being TRBD2 (5 bases). This CDR3 is built from 15 residues. Germline CDR1 and CDR2: MNHNS and SASEGT. Trimming took off 10 bases at V and 0 bases at J, with 15 bases between the two ends. DNA for the CDR3: TGTGCCACCTCCAAGCGGAAGACGAACACCGGGGAGCTGTTTTTT. Protein sequence: CATSKRKTNTGELFF.

V gene TRBV20-1 combines with J gene TRBJ1-5; D may be TRBD1 (5 bases). V was cut by 1 base and J by 3 bases, with 19 bases left in between. Germline V gives CDR1 DFQATT, CDR2 SNEGSKA (reference sequence). The CDR3 spans 17 residues. Written as DNA, the CDR3 is TGCAGTGCTAGAGGAGGGGTGACCGGGGAGCCCAATCAGCCCCAGCATTTT. Amino acids: CSARGGVTGEPNQPQHF.

This clonotype was recorded many times. The V gene is TRBV27, the J gene TRBJ2-7, with D perhaps matching TRBD2 (5 bases). Trimming took 5 bases from V and 2 from J, leaving 13 bases between them. The CDR3 sequence is 14 residues long. The V gene's germline CDR1 is MNHEY and CDR2 SMNVEV (reference sequence). CDR3 residues: CASSLGRGAYEQYF. CDR3 nucleotide sequence: TGTGCCAGCAGTCTAGGACGGGGAGCCTACGAGCAGTACTTC.

V usage is TRBV4-2 and J usage is TRBJ1-1; TRBD1 matches 7 bases. The CDR3 extends over 14 amino acids. The V segment lost 1 base and the J segment 4 bases; nucleotides outside the gene matches: 3. Germline-derived CDR1 and CDR2 are LGHNA and YNFKEQ. The CDR3 here is CASSQGAGGTEAFF. Written as DNA, the CDR3 is TGTGCCAGCAGCCAAGGGGCAGGGGGCACTGAAGCTTTCTTT.

This clonotype appeared many times. The chain is built from TRBV11-2 and TRBJ1-1; a weak D match, TRBD1 (6 bases). Germline assignment: CDR1 SGHAT and CDR2 FQNNGV. With 3 bases removed from V and 4 bases from J, the gap between germline ends came to 18 bases. The CDR3 extends over 16 amino acids. CDR3 sequence (DNA): TGTGCCAGCAGCTTTGAGGGGGGCGCCTGGGGCACTGAAGCTTTCTTT. This gives the protein CASSFEGGAWGTEAFF.

In the case of this clonotype: Because it lacks the conserved phenylalanine or tryptophan at the end, this CDR3 is likely a read error. The chain has TRBV2 and TRBJ1-1; D may be TRBD1 (6 bases). The germline V gene has CDR1 SNHLY and CDR2 FYNNEI. The CDR3 length is 16 residues. V was trimmed by 6 bases and J by 1 base, leaving 18 bases between them. CDR3 sequence: CASRSRTGTQNTEAFL. The CDR3 coding sequence is TGTGCCAGCAGGAGCCGAACAGGGACCCAGAACACTGAAGCTTTCCTT.

This clonotype was counted many times. The CDR3 sequence is CASSEGQGPTYGYTF. As DNA, the CDR3 is TGTGCCAGCAGTGAAGGACAGGGTCCGACCTATGGCTACACCTTC. The chain has TRBV2 and TRBJ1-2; 7 nucleotides align to TRBD1. This CDR3 has 15 residues. The germline gives CDR1 SNHLY, CDR2 FYNNEI. The ends lost 1 base at V and 4 bases at J; junction bases unmatched: 6.

This clonotype occurred once. A much more abundant neighbour one base away suggests this may be a read error. The V gene is TRBV6-1, the J gene TRBJ1-2; D not resolved. Germline values: CDR1 MNHNS, CDR2 SASEGT. This CDR3 region has 14 residues. In DNA form, the CDR3 reads TGTGCCAGCAGCGCCCGGAGGGCCTCCTATGGCTACGCCTTC. Amino acids: CASSARRASYGYAF.

This clonotype occurred many times. V gene TRBV5-6 combines with J gene TRBJ1-5, with unresolved D. The V gene's germline CDR1 is SGHDT and CDR2 YYEEEE. The CDR3 runs to 15 residues. V lost 4 bases and J 6 bases, leaving 17 bases between the germline ends. CDR3 DNA sequence: TGTGCCAGCAGCCGAGCAGAGACCGGAGGTCAGCCCCAGCATTTT. This codes for CASSRAETGGQPQHF.

Ten or more counts support this clonotype. This chain connects TRBV12-3 or TRBV12-4 to TRBJ1-6, with 7 positions matching TRBD1. The J segment lost 9 bases and the V segment lost 4 bases, leaving 18 bases of the junction unmatched. The CDR3 sequence is 18 residues long. The CDR3 nucleotides are TGTGCCAGCAGTTCCTTTATGCTAACCGGGACAGCGGGTTCACCCCTCCACTTT. The encoded protein is CASSSFMLTGTAGSPLHF.

This clonotype has a count of ten or more. The V and J genes are TRBV12-5 and TRBJ2-1; 9 bases are a match to TRBD1. This CDR3 contains 15 residues. V shed 3 bases, J shed 7 bases, and the junction held 7 bases outside the gene matches. The germline V gene has CDR1 LGHNT and CDR2 FRNRAP. The CDR3 DNA reads TGTGCTAGTGGTTTCTCCCCAGGGACAGGGAATGAGCAGTTCTTC. Its protein is CASGFSPGTGNEQFF.

This clonotype appeared a few times. This chain connects TRBV10-1 to TRBJ2-2; D uncertain. The CDR3 has 14 residues. Trimming removed 3 bases at V and 1 base at J, with 6 bases between. Germline values: CDR1 WNHNN, CDR2 SYGVQD (reference sequence). CDR3 sequence: CASSDGQNTGELFF. In DNA, the CDR3 is TGCGCCAGCAGTGATGGGCAGAACACCGGGGAGCTGTTTTTT.

In the case of this clonotype: A much larger clone differs from this one at a single base, so this may be a read error. V is TRBV9 and J is TRBJ2-3; 10 bases are shared with TRBD2. Germline V CDR1 and CDR2: SGDLS, YYNGEE. CDR3 length equals 17 residues. The CDR3 loop is CASSARTSGTSTDTHYF. DNA for the CDR3: TGTGCCAGCAGCGCAAGGACTAGCGGTACTAGCACAGATACGCATTATTTT.

In its sample, this clonotype was seen many times. The CDR3 coding sequence is TGTGCCAGCAGCTCCCCAATCCCTCTAGCGGGGGGCACAGATACGCAGTATTTT. Translated, it gives CASSSPIPLAGGTDTQYF. V is TRBV7-2 and J is TRBJ2-3; 10 nucleotides agree with TRBD2. V trimming: 4 bases; J trimming: 1 base; junction bases outside the gene matches: 11. Germline CDR1 and CDR2: SGHTA and FQGNSA. This CDR3 comprises 18 residues.

This clonotype appeared many times. J is TRBJ2-3 and V is TRBV30; D may correspond to TRBD1 or TRBD2 (6 bases each). The CDR3 totals 14 residues. Trimming removed 8 bases from V and 1 base from J, with 16 bases in between. Germline CDR1 reads GTSNPN; CDR2 reads SVGIG (reference sequence). The CDR3 DNA is TGTGCCGCCGCGGGACACCGTGGCACAGATACGCAGTATTTT. Protein sequence: CAAAGHRGTDTQYF.